The 14 T cell receptor beta chains below all came from one sample that was sequenced in a study of blood T cell repertoires in COVID-19. Clones were read by immunoSEQ multiplex PCR, and TCRdb kept only the in-frame ones, dropping some. The table records around 220,000 clones, approximately 80% of them present only once. Sequenced material: PBMCs or T cells enriched from blood (not recorded which). The receptor set was obtained from a woman in her 40s with acute COVID-19.

The chain couples TRBV7-2 to TRBJ1-5; D call uncertain. The CDR3 is 13 amino acids. The germline gives CDR1 SGHTA, CDR2 FQGNSA. V lost 2 bases, J lost 4 bases, and 6 bases lay in between. CDR3 in amino acids: CASSLSVNQPQHF. The CDR3 DNA reads as TGTGCCAGCAGCTTATCTGTAAATCAGCCCCAGCATTTT.

This clone was seen only once. One end of the junction does not line up with germline, which may come from a read error. The chain links TRBV6-2 or TRBV6-3 to TRBJ1-5, with TRBD1 identical over 9 bases. CDR3 length: 19 amino acids. Germline V gives CDR1 MNHEY, CDR2 SVGEGT. This CDR3 reads CASSYPGTGILHSTQPQHF. For the CDR3, the DNA is TGTGCCAGCAGTTATCCCGGGACAGGGATTTTACATAGCACTCAGCCCCAGCATTTT.

V is TRBV10-3 and J is TRBJ2-3, with TRBD2 matching over 15 bases. Looked up from germline, CDR1 is ENHRY and CDR2 is SYGVKD. The CDR3 length is 15 residues. The trim removed 10 bases at V and 6 bases at J, leaving 8 bases unmatched. The CDR3 DNA is TGTGCCACTACTAGGACTAGCGGGGGGGATGATACGCAGTATTTT. This gives the protein CATTRTSGGDDTQYF.

This chain connects TRBV28 to TRBJ2-4; TRBD1 matches 7 bases. Trimming took 8 bases from V and 6 from J; bases not matched to a gene: 13. The CDR3 totals 15 residues. In germline, CDR1 is MDHEN, CDR2 SYDVKM. In DNA form, the CDR3 reads TGTGCCAGCCGCCGGGCGGAACAGGGGAGAAACATTCAGTACTTC. It translates to CASRRAEQGRNIQYF.

The chain combines TRBV7-2 with TRBJ1-1, with TRBD1 matching 8 bases. This CDR3 spans 16 amino acids. Per the germline V gene, CDR1 is SGHTA and CDR2 is FQGNSA. The V and J ends lost 5 bases and 0 bases, in that order; junction bases with no gene match: 8. CDR3 nucleotide sequence: TGTGCCAGCAGCCAAGCGCGGACAGGGATGAACACTGAAGCTTTCTTT. Encoded protein: CASSQARTGMNTEAFF.

The V call is TRBV15, the J call TRBJ2-5, with D possibly being TRBD2 (6 bases). Germline-derived CDR1 and CDR2 are LNHNV and YYDKDF (reference sequence). The CDR3 is made up of 15 amino acids. Trimming removed 1 base at V and 4 bases at J, with 13 bases between. CDR3: CATSRAREGGETQYF. As DNA, the CDR3 is TGTGCCACCAGCAGAGCTCGCGAGGGAGGAGAGACCCAGTACTTC.

J is TRBJ1-5 and V is TRBV2, with TRBD1 identical over 7 bases. Germline lookup yields CDR1 SNHLY and CDR2 FYNNEI. J was trimmed by 4 bases and V by 4 bases; bases with no gene match: 7. CDR3 length: 15 residues. The CDR3 here is CASSGRQGANQPQHF. In DNA, the CDR3 is TGTGCCAGCAGTGGCCGACAGGGCGCTAATCAGCCCCAGCATTTT.

The chain employs TRBV13 and TRBJ2-7, with TRBD2 matching over 13 bases. V lost 3 bases and J lost 1; bases outside the gene matches: 9. CDR1 is PRHDT and CDR2 is FYEKMQ in the germline V gene (reference sequence). This CDR3 is built from 18 residues. The CDR3 is CASSFGYGLAGVSYEQYF. CDR3 sequence (DNA): TGTGCCAGCAGCTTCGGGTACGGACTAGCGGGGGTGTCCTACGAGCAGTACTTC.

This chain joins TRBV21-1 and TRBJ1-2. TRBV21-1 is reported as a pseudogene. The CDR3 runs 17 residues. CDR3 DNA sequence: TGTGCCAGCAGCAAAGTTAACCGGGGATGGCCCCCCTATGGCTACACCTTC. Translation: CASSKVNRGWPPYGYTF.

CDR3 nucleotide sequence: TGTGCCAGCTCACTAAACACAGAAGACCACTATGGCTACACCTTC. Residues: CASSLNTEDHYGYTF. The genes are TRBV18 and TRBJ1-2; D unresolved. V was shortened by 4 bases and J by 3 bases, with 15 bases between the two germline ends. The V gene's germline CDR1 is KGHSH and CDR2 LQKENI. CDR3 length: 15 amino acids.

This chain uses TRBV19 with TRBJ1-6; TRBD1 is a possible D gene (5 bases). Germline CDR1 LNHDA, CDR2 SQIVND (reference sequence). The V gene lost 7 bases and the J gene lost 5 bases, with 12 bases spanning the gap. This CDR3 has 14 residues. This chain's CDR3 is CASKGRADNSPLHF. In nucleotides, the CDR3 is TGTGCCAGTAAAGGCAGGGCTGATAATTCACCCCTCCACTTT.

V gene TRBV7-3 combines with J gene TRBJ1-2; perhaps TRBD1 as D (5 bases). This CDR3 is built from 13 residues. Germline V gives CDR1 SGHTA, CDR2 FQGTGA. Trimming stripped 3 bases from V and 2 bases from J, with 7 bases between. The CDR3 sequence is CASSLGGNYGYTF. CDR3 in DNA: TGTGCCAGCAGCTTGGGGGGGAACTATGGCTACACCTTC.

This clone was found a few times. The rearrangement joins TRBV28 to TRBJ1-1; D gene unclear. This CDR3 is built from 13 residues. CDR1 is MDHEN and CDR2 is SYDVKM in the germline V gene. V dropped 7 bases and J dropped 0 bases, with 9 bases sitting between them. The CDR3 DNA is TGTGCCAGCATTCAACAGCTGAACACTGAAGCTTTCTTT. Protein sequence: CASIQQLNTEAFF.

V is TRBV2 and J is TRBJ2-1; D is unclear. Trimming cost V 7 bases and J 0 bases, with 10 bases left between them. The CDR3 consists of 14 residues. CDR1 SNHLY and CDR2 FYNNEI come from the germline V gene. CDR3 sequence: CASIQRSSYNEQFF. CDR3 nucleotide sequence: TGTGCCAGCATCCAACGGAGCTCCTACAATGAGCAGTTCTTC.